The T cell receptor beta chain described here comes from a study of PD-L1 blockade in urothelial cancer. Turning to the study itself: Starting around 2014, patients were given atezolizumab (1,200 mg intravenously every 3 weeks). Among blood samples, the median T cell count was some 140,000.

Synthetic analogs of TCR templates were spiked into every PCR. Produced via immunoSEQ multiplex PCR; TCRdb's table is partial and in-frame only. Of some 90,000 clones listed, roughly 90% are singletons. Time point of the sample: pretreatment peripheral blood. Patients yielded 1 to 8 samples each, pretreatment and on-treatment. This TCR came from a woman of 80 years or more with urothelial cancer. This specimen was PBMCs, taken around atezolizumab (anti-PD-L1) treatment.

The CDR3, as DNA: TGTGCCAGCAGCGGAGGACAGGGTGACTATGGCTACACCTTC. Encoded protein: CASSGGQGDYGYTF. V gene TRBV5-4 combines with J gene TRBJ1-2; 8 nucleotides line up with TRBD1. The CDR3 covers 14 residues. The germline CDR1 and CDR2 sequences are SGHNT and YYREEE (reference sequence). V gave up 4 bases and J gave up 3 bases; unmatched junction bases: 5.